This TCR beta chain was profiled in a study of blood T cell repertoires in COVID-19. Comment on this clone: Other DNA variants within this sample encode the same CDR3.

Germline V CDR1 and CDR2: SGHTA, FQGNSA. With V trimmed by 1 base and J by 3 bases, 4 bases remained unmatched. This CDR3 has 15 residues. TCRdb's table, derived via immunoSEQ multiplex PCR, lists solely in-frame clones and lacks some. The sample shows 310,000 or so clones, approximately 88% of them seen only once. This TCR derives from a woman between 40 and 50 years old who had recovered from COVID-19. Material for sequencing was PBMCs or T cells enriched from blood (not recorded which). The chain is built from TRBV7-2 and TRBJ2-7; 9 bases match TRBD2. CDR3 sequence (DNA): TGTGCCAGCAGCTTAGAACTAGCGGGTCTCTACGAGCAGTACTTC. As protein: CASSLELAGLYEQYF.